These 10 T cell receptor beta chains were all obtained from the same sample, sequenced in a study of graft-versus-host responses after intestinal transplantation. Profiling relied on immunoSEQ multiplex PCR, and the TCRdb table lists in-frame clones only, not all of them. The data show 13,000 to 15,000 clones, approximately 33% seen once. The culture paired roughly 200,000 irradiated violet-dye-labeled stimulators with roughly 200,000 CFSE-labeled responders. The source material was alloreactive CD8+ T cells from a mixed lymphocyte reaction culture, sampled before intestinal transplant. Specified subset: CFSE-low proliferating T cells sorted from roughly six-day pre-transplant mixed lymphocyte reaction (GvH or HvG direction). These receptors were obtained from a human patient who received an intestinal transplant.

This clone was counted a few times. The chain joins TRBV30 to TRBJ1-5, with a tentative D call TRBD1 (5 bases). In germline, CDR1 is GTSNPN, CDR2 SVGIG (reference sequence). The CDR3 contains 15 residues. V was trimmed by 0 bases and J by 4 bases, leaving 13 bases between them. CDR3 protein: CAWSVRTGENQPQHF. CDR3 coding DNA: TGTGCCTGGAGTGTACGAACAGGCGAGAATCAGCCCCAGCATTTT.

The V and J genes are TRBV10-3 and TRBJ1-1; D perhaps matches TRBD1 (6 bases). Looked up from germline, CDR1 is ENHRY and CDR2 is SYGVKD. The CDR3 is made up of 14 amino acids. The V and J ends lost 4 bases and 1 base respectively, with 10 bases between them. The CDR3 loop is CAISGGPGNTEAFF. CDR3 sequence (DNA): TGTGCCATCAGTGGGGGGCCAGGGAACACTGAAGCTTTCTTT.

The chain combines TRBV15 with TRBJ1-1, with D hard to call. V was pared by 1 base and J by 4 bases, with 7 bases between. CDR1 and CDR2 (germline): LNHNV, YYDKDF (reference sequence). CDR3 size: 13 residues. CDR3 sequence reads: CATSRGTATEAFF. CDR3 nucleotides: TGTGCCACCAGCAGAGGAACAGCCACTGAAGCTTTCTTT.

The rearrangement links TRBV4-3 to TRBJ2-5, with unresolved D. This CDR3 has 13 amino acids. Germline lookup yields CDR1 LGHNA and CDR2 YSLEER. V dropped 0 bases and J dropped 5 bases, with 7 bases sitting between them. DNA of the CDR3: TGCGCCAGCAGCCAAGAACCCGGGGAGACCCAGTACTTC. The encoded protein is CASSQEPGETQYF.

V is TRBV7-2 and J is TRBJ2-7; D gene uncertain. Deletions cut 1 base from V and 1 base from J, with 11 bases between. The CDR3 consists of 15 residues. Per germline, CDR1 SGHTA and CDR2 FQGNSA. The CDR3 bases are TGTGCCAGCAGCTTAGTATCCAGCGCTTCCTACGAGCAGTACTTC. Its protein product is CASSLVSSASYEQYF.

This clone occurred a few times. J is TRBJ1-3 and V is TRBV12-2. TRBV12-2 is assigned pseudogene status. This CDR3 region has 13 residues. The CDR3 loop reads CASRTRRGNTIYF. The CDR3 nucleotides are TGTGCAAGTCGCACAAGACGGGGGAACACCATATATTTT.

The chain links TRBV19 to TRBJ2-7; D is uncertain. The CDR3 extends over 12 amino acids. Germline CDR1 LNHDA, CDR2 SQIVND (reference sequence). The V gene lost 6 bases and the J gene lost 1 base, with 7 bases spanning the gap. The CDR3 reads CASRAGSYEQYF. The CDR3 coding sequence is TGTGCCAGTAGAGCCGGGTCCTACGAGCAGTACTTC.

This clone has just a few counts. V gene TRBV5-4 combines with J gene TRBJ1-1; D call uncertain. V was shortened by 0 bases and J by 2 bases, with 8 bases between the two germline ends. This CDR3 is built from 14 residues. Germline V gene sequence: CDR1 SGHNT, CDR2 YYREEE (reference sequence). The CDR3 spells CASSLGPQNTEAFF. CDR3 nucleotides: TGTGCCAGCAGCTTGGGTCCCCAAAACACTGAAGCTTTCTTT.

The chain has TRBV6-5 and TRBJ2-1; 7 nucleotides agree with TRBD2. Germline V gene sequence: CDR1 MNHEY, CDR2 SVGAGI. V shed 2 bases and J 5 bases; nucleotides not matched to a gene: 3. There are 14 residues in the CDR3. For the CDR3, the DNA is TGTGCCAGCAGTTACGGACTAGAGAACAATGAGCAGTTCTTC. It specifies CASSYGLENNEQFF.

V and J are TRBV10-3 and TRBJ2-3; 10 bases map to TRBD2. The CDR3 covers 17 residues. With 0 bases clipped from V and 2 bases from J, the junction kept 5 bases outside the gene matches. Per the germline V gene, CDR1 is ENHRY and CDR2 is SYGVKD. CDR3 residues: CAISESLAGGPTDTQYF. The CDR3 DNA reads as TGTGCCATCAGTGAGTCTTTAGCGGGGGGCCCCACAGATACGCAGTATTTT.